The entry that follows covers one TCR beta chain sequence. What it binds is not known. The data derive from a study of post-analysis software for immune sequencing data. General observations from the study: Five or six TRBV segments were significantly more frequent in patients than in controls. TRBV5-6, TRBV5-1 and TRBV20-1 were among these segments.

TCR beta cDNA libraries had unique molecular identifiers. TCRdb processed the PCR reads anew with MiXCR; each CDR3 protein has one entry. The sample includes approximately 250,000 distinct CDR3 sequences, around 34% of them seen just once. The CDR3 covers 16 residues. Germline loops: CDR1 MGHDK, CDR2 SYGVNS. Between the trimmed V and J ends, which lost 4 bases and 0 bases, there was a span of 15 bases. The chain couples TRBV25-1 to TRBJ1-1; the D gene is possibly TRBD1 (5 bases). This sequence was found in a girl aged 5-17 years with multiple sclerosis. Sequencing was performed on blood. CDR3 in amino acids: CASSVVGGSLNTEAFF. The CDR3 DNA follows: TGTGCCAGCAGTGTCGTGGGGGGTTCCCTGAACACTGAAGCTTTCTTT.